The clone carrying this T cell receptor (beta chain) was observed many times. The antigen is not known. Treatment was busulfan-fludarabine conditioning, a marrow graft, and cyclophosphamide on days +3 and +4. CDR1 SGHDN and CDR2 FVKESK come from the germline V gene. The CDR3 has 12 residues. Trimming shortened V by 4 bases and J by 5 bases, and 8 bases separated the two germline ends. These data originate in a study of T cells after posttransplantation cyclophosphamide. General study findings and limits: Later post-transplant blood repertoires were often dominated by donor CD8+ memory clones.

TCRdb keeps only in-frame clones here, not all; method: immunoSEQ multiplex PCR. The data show some 15,000 clones, none appearing only once, with roughly a quarter held by the ten largest. J is TRBJ1-2 and V is TRBV14; possible D gene TRBD1, 5 bases. The origin of this receptor is a female patient aged 40 to 50 who received an allogeneic stem cell transplant from an unrelated donor, was CMV-positive, and had acute GVHD only. These T cells may partly come from the graft donor. The sequences come from PBMCs, collected after allogeneic stem cell transplant with posttransplant cyclophosphamide. This chain's CDR3 is CASSLRGYGYTF. The CDR3, as DNA: TGTGCCAGCAGCCTAAGGGGATATGGCTACACCTTC.